Below, 10 T cell receptor beta chains from the same sample are listed, as sequenced in a study of Ad26.COV2.S vaccination and SARS-CoV-2 variants. TCRdb's table, derived via immunoSEQ multiplex PCR, lists solely in-frame clones and lacks some. The sample includes 450,000 to 550,000 clones, about 88% of them seen just once. Noted treatment: about 20 received Ad26.COV2.S at low or high dose, single or two shots; five or six received placebo; per-sample allocation not given. Samples were taken on day 63 after the first vaccine or placebo injection. The material was peripheral blood, obtained in a trial of Ad26.COV2.S vaccine versus placebo. The receptors derive from a person between 18 and 65 years old who received the Ad26.COV2.S COVID-19 vaccine or a placebo.

V gene TRBV15 combines with J gene TRBJ1-6; D gene unclear. This CDR3 contains 15 residues. Germline CDR1 and CDR2: LNHNV and YYDKDF (reference sequence). Trimming left V 1 base short and J 2 bases short, with 6 bases between. CDR3 protein: CATSRVLTYNSPLHF. The CDR3, as DNA: TGTGCCACCAGCAGAGTTCTCACCTATAATTCACCCCTCCACTTT.

This clone has just a few counts. CDR3 DNA sequence: TGTGCCAGCAGTTACTCGAGGGGGAACACTGAAGCTTTCTTT. It specifies CASSYSRGNTEAFF. The J gene is TRBJ1-1, the V gene TRBV6-2 or TRBV6-3; perhaps TRBD1 as D (5 bases). This CDR3 spans 14 amino acids. V shed 0 bases and J shed 1 base, with 6 bases lying between them. Germline V CDR1 and CDR2: MNHEY, SVGEGT.

The rearrangement links TRBV19 to TRBJ1-3; D is perhaps TRBD1 (6 bases). From germline, CDR1 is LNHDA and CDR2 SQIVND (reference sequence). V shed 7 bases and J shed 4 bases, with 14 bases lying between them. The CDR3 has 14 amino acids. The CDR3 loop is CASIDGGYGNTIYF. Here the CDR3 DNA reads TGTGCCAGTATAGACGGGGGCTACGGAAACACCATATATTTT.

This chain joins TRBV20-1 and TRBJ1-1; TRBD1 might be the D (5 bases). The V end was cut by 3 bases, the J end by 1 base, with 9 bases between. Germline CDR1 reads DFQATT; CDR2 reads SNEGSKA (reference sequence). This CDR3 has 13 residues. The CDR3 coding sequence is TGCAGTGCTAGTGACAGTTCGAACACTGAAGCTTTCTTT. As protein: CSASDSSNTEAFF.

In this sample, this clone turned up a few times. This sequence joins TRBV5-1 and TRBJ1-5; TRBD1 might be the D (6 bases). The germline V gene encodes CDR1 SGHRS and CDR2 YFSETQ. V dropped 0 bases and J dropped 3 bases, with 10 bases sitting between them. The CDR3 runs 15 residues. The chain's CDR3 is CASSLAGDYNQPQHF. CDR3 bases: TGCGCCAGCAGCTTGGCAGGGGACTACAATCAGCCCCAGCATTTT. Together with reference TRBV5-1 and TRBJ1-5, the CDR3 gives the full variable domain: KAGVTQTPRYLIKTRGQQVTLSCSPISGHRSVSWYQQTPGQGLQFLFEYFSETQRNKGNFPGRFSGRQFSNSRSEMNVSTLELGDSALYLCASSLAGDYNQPQHFGDGTRLSIL.

The J gene is TRBJ2-2, the V gene TRBV7-3, with D possibly TRBD1 on 5 matching bases. From germline, CDR1 is SGHTA and CDR2 FQGTGA. The CDR3 is made up of 14 amino acids. Trimming stripped 5 bases from V and 8 bases from J, with 15 bases between. The CDR3 sequence: CASSPYQGSGELFF. The CDR3 DNA follows: TGTGCCAGCAGCCCGTATCAGGGATCTGGGGAGCTGTTTTTT.

The CDR3 bases are TGTGCCAGCAGCGTAGGTGGACAGGGTAATCCGTTCTTC. Its translation is CASSVGGQGNPFF. The genes are TRBV9 and TRBJ2-1; 8 nucleotides agree with TRBD1. The length of the CDR3 is 13 residues. CDR1 is SGDLS and CDR2 is YYNGEE in the germline V gene. J lost 15 bases, V lost 0 bases, and 8 bases had no gene match.

The genes are TRBV5-8 and TRBJ1-1; no firm D call. The CDR3 contains 13 residues. Germline-derived CDR1 and CDR2 are SGHTS and YDEGEE. V dropped 5 bases and J dropped 4 bases, with 12 bases sitting between them. The CDR3 DNA is TGTGCCAGCAGGTACCAGAGGACCACTGAAGCTTTCTTT. This translates into CASRYQRTTEAFF.

The J gene is TRBJ2-7, the V gene TRBV7-9; possible D gene TRBD1, 5 bases. The V and J ends lost 5 bases and 2 bases respectively, with 13 bases between them. Germline V CDR1 and CDR2: SEHNR, FQNEAQ (reference sequence). The CDR3 extends over 14 amino acids. DNA for the CDR3: TGTGCCAGCAGCCGCCGAGGACAAACCTACGAGCAGTACTTC. Translation: CASSRRGQTYEQYF.

This chain links TRBV7-9 with TRBJ1-1; D unclear. V lost 5 bases to trimming and J lost 1 base, with 14 bases between them. Germline V gene sequence: CDR1 SEHNR, CDR2 FQNEAQ (reference sequence). The CDR3 is 15 residues long. The CDR3 region is CASSPRLPRNTEAFF. CDR3 bases: TGTGCCAGCAGCCCACGCCTCCCTAGGAACACTGAAGCTTTCTTT.